This T cell receptor (beta chain) was profiled in a study of T cell responses to AZD1222 COVID-19 vaccine (dated by TCRdb to about 2021). For context, the study as a whole: TCR sequencing was performed for 230 to 250 trial participants, of whom some 200 were given two doses of AZD1222 and roughly 25 were given two doses of MenACWY control vaccine. Trial participants were enrolled by age into 18-55, 56-69 and 70-plus year subgroups, with roughly 150, 30 and 60 TCR-sequenced participants respectively. The investigation overall reported the following: Conclusions about previously exposed vaccinees were limited because only six AZD1222 recipients were SARS-CoV-2 seropositive at baseline. Participants were mostly white British and included more females than males, and it was suggested by the authors that clonal diversity may have been underestimated. Nearly half of unique spike-specific TCRs reportedly recognized epitopes outside regions mutated in the B.1.351 and B.1.1.7 variants. CD4 TCRs associated with the vaccine covered the entire spike protein, and the dominant responses were in regions 160-218 and 743-854. In the small 56-69-year group, the increase in depth fell short of significance, most likely because of low power. After two AZD1222 doses, spike-specific TCR breadth and depth were significantly higher than at day 0 and than in MenACWY recipients. Because no day 14 peak-response samples were available, repertoires were characterized only after the peak T cell response.

Comments on this clone: The target of this receptor is not known. No quality values exist for individual bases; no much larger clone is one base distant.

V loses 3 bases, J loses 3 bases, and the germline ends lie 8 bases apart. The CDR3 starts with the cysteine, ends with the phenylalanine, and has 13 residues. This entry keeps only the CDR3 DNA: 39 bases, framed from base 1. Based on the germline V gene, the CDR1 and CDR2 sequences are SNHLY and FYNNEI. The CDR3 regions of human TCRbeta chains were analyzed by immunosequencing. The study's processing was this. TCRs in the repertoires were matched against a reference library of SARS-CoV-2-specific TCRs that had been generated with the MIRA antigen-specificity platform. Breadth was defined as the fraction of unique TCRs that were SARS-CoV-2-associated. Depth was defined as the fraction of total T cells that were SARS-CoV-2-associated. Using the MIRA data, every spike-specific TCR was mapped to the spike region that the TCR reacted to and assigned to either a CD4 or a CD8 class. Log10-transformed breadth and depth values were compared by one-way ANOVA with Sidak's multiple comparisons tests. This immuneACCESS table, as held by TCRdb, lists in-frame sequences with V and J called but not all clones. Of the missing ones, under half trace to an unresolved V gene in checked studies; the others have no known cause. V, J and clone size reflect that table, while D and trimming were determined from the DNA. For this sample the table gives over 150,000 clones, of which around 88% were detected only once. Of the sample, over 1% is held by the ten largest clones.

Explained via the paper, the time point label denotes: about 28 days (+/-7) after the second vaccine dose. AZD1222 recipients with second doses at about 4 weeks or about 12 weeks were pooled, because spike-specific TCR depth and breadth did not differ between schedules. The vaccinee samples were drawn from two UK trials, COV001 and COV002, one of which was a single-blind randomized controlled phase 2/3 trial testing AZD1222 (ChAdOx1 nCoV-19) in healthy adults. For TCRbeta chain sequencing, PBMC samples were collected from trial participants at day 0 and at day 28 after the second dose. The chain employs TRBV2 and TRBJ1-1; the D gene assignment is ambiguous. The sequencing used peripheral blood, collected 28 days after the second AZD1222 dose. This sequence was found in an adult who received the AZD1222 COVID-19 vaccine. The nucleotides are TGTGCCAGCAGTGAGGAGGGTGACACTGAAGCTTTCTTT. This sequence encodes CASSEEGDTEAFF.